Shown below are 14 T cell receptor beta chains from a single sample sequenced in a study of post-analysis software for immune sequencing data. Study-level points and caveats: Roughly five TRBV segments occurring more often in patients than controls included TRBV5-6, TRBV5-1 and TRBV20-1.

Antigen specificity for these receptors is unknown. Unique molecular identifiers tagged the TCR beta cDNA libraries. TCRdb reprocessed the PCR reads via MiXCR and lists one record per CDR3 protein. The table shows more than 450,000 distinct CDR3 sequences, with roughly two fifths occurring only once. Sequencing used blood. The receptors shown here come from a girl aged 10 to 17 with multiple sclerosis.

Comment on this clonotype: One end of the junction does not line up with germline, which may come from a read error. The J gene is TRBJ1-1, the V gene TRBV20-1; 9 nucleotides match TRBD1. Per germline, CDR1 DFQATT and CDR2 SNEGSKA (reference sequence). This CDR3 region has 14 residues. CDR3 in DNA: TGCAGTGCCGCCAAGGGGACAGGGAACACTGTAGCTTTCTTT. This gives the protein CSAAKGTGNTVAFF.

This clonotype was observed a few times. The chain couples TRBV20-1 to TRBJ2-5; D is unresolved. The length of the CDR3 is 14 residues. CDR1 DFQATT and CDR2 SNEGSKA come from the germline V gene (reference sequence). The V end was cut by 2 bases, the J end by 1 base, with 11 bases between. The CDR3 DNA follows: TGCAGTGCTAGAAAGACTGCAACCCAAGAGACCCAGTACTTC. This gives the protein CSARKTATQETQYF.

A note on this clonotype: Given a much more abundant clone one base away, this may be a read error. The chain links TRBV5-1 to TRBJ2-7, with D possibly TRBD2 on 5 matching bases. Germline assignment: CDR1 SGHRS and CDR2 YFSETQ. The CDR3 is 13 amino acids. The germline V and J ends were trimmed by 2 bases and 3 bases, with 9 bases remaining between them. CDR3 loop: CASSFDYSYEQYF. CDR3 DNA sequence: TGCGCCAGCAGCTTTGACTATAGCTACGAGCAGTACTTC.

There are a few counts of this clonotype. A much larger clone is a single base away; this may be a read error. The rearrangement uses TRBV12-3 or TRBV12-4 and TRBJ2-3, with 13 positions matching TRBD2. CDR3 length equals 20 residues. Trimming cost V 3 bases and J 4 bases; bases outside gene matches: 16. CDR3 nucleotide sequence: TGTGCCAGCAGTTTTCTCGGTCCGGGACTAGCGGGGATGAGGGCAGATACGCAGTATTTT. Protein product: CASSFLGPGLAGMRADTQYF.

The rearrangement links TRBV5-1 to TRBJ2-7, with TRBD2 identical over 7 bases. V lost 5 bases and J lost 0; bases outside the gene matches: 8. This CDR3 is 15 amino acids long. Germline V gene sequence: CDR1 SGHRS, CDR2 YFSETQ. The CDR3 here is CASRTGTTSSYEQYF. CDR3 DNA: TGCGCCAGCAGAACCGGGACTACGAGCTCCTACGAGCAGTACTTC.

The chain employs TRBV12-3 or TRBV12-4 and TRBJ1-1; D perhaps matches TRBD1 (5 bases). V gave up 6 bases and J gave up 4 bases, with 18 bases separating them. CDR3 size: 15 residues. CDR3 coding DNA: TGTGCCAGCAGCCCGATAGGGGACCGGGGCACTGAAGCTTTCTTT. It is translated as CASSPIGDRGTEAFF.

The chain combines TRBV6-6 with TRBJ1-4; D not resolved. This CDR3 contains 14 residues. V was trimmed by 11 bases and J by 4 bases, leaving 17 bases between them. Germline lookup yields CDR1 MNHNY and CDR2 SVGAGI (reference sequence). The CDR3 region is CAAQTEANNEKLFF. The CDR3 bases are TGTGCCGCTCAAACCGAGGCGAATAATGAAAAACTGTTTTTT.

This chain connects TRBV6-2 or TRBV6-3 to TRBJ2-1, with a tentative D call TRBD1 (7 bases). CDR3 size: 15 residues. Germline V lookup: CDR1 MNHEY, CDR2 SVGEGT. V lost 10 bases and J lost 1, with 17 bases in between. The CDR3 loop is CATRSRGESYNEQFF. In nucleotides, the CDR3 is TGTGCCACGAGATCCAGGGGGGAGTCCTACAATGAGCAGTTCTTC.

This chain joins TRBV5-8 and TRBJ1-2; D is ambiguous. The germline V and J ends were trimmed by 2 bases and 0 bases, with 11 bases remaining between them. CDR3 size: 15 residues. Germline values: CDR1 SGHTS, CDR2 YDEGEE. The chain's CDR3 is CASSFGPATNYGYTF. The CDR3 coding sequence is TGTGCCAGCAGCTTCGGGCCTGCGACTAACTATGGCTACACCTTC.

The chain links TRBV4-1 to TRBJ2-1; possibly TRBD2 for D (6 bases). Looked up from germline, CDR1 is MGHRA and CDR2 is YSYEKL. The V end was cut by 4 bases, the J end by 5 bases, with 15 bases between. There are 15 residues in the CDR3. The DNA of the CDR3 is TGCGCCAGCAGCCCGCCCGGAGGGCTCCACAATGAGCAGTTCTTC. Its translation is CASSPPGGLHNEQFF.

The CDR3 is CASSELVRANEQFF. CDR3 DNA: TGTGCCAGCAGTGAATTGGTCCGGGCAAATGAGCAGTTCTTC. The chain has TRBV6-1 and TRBJ2-1; D gene ambiguous. Trimming left V 2 bases short and J 7 bases short, with 12 bases between. The CDR3 has 14 amino acids. Looked up from germline, CDR1 is MNHNS and CDR2 is SASEGT.

This clonotype was detected only a few times. The chain is built from TRBV7-6 and TRBJ1-4, with unresolved D. Germline V gene sequence: CDR1 SGHVS, CDR2 FNYEAQ. The CDR3 sequence is 12 residues long. The ends were cut back, 3 bases at V and 6 bases at J, with 5 bases in the middle. The CDR3 DNA reads TGTGCCAGCAGCTTGAACCATGAAAAACTGTTTTTT. This codes for CASSLNHEKLFF.

The V gene is TRBV6-5, the J gene TRBJ2-1; 7 nucleotides line up with TRBD1. Germline V gives CDR1 MNHEY, CDR2 SVGAGI. This CDR3 is 15 amino acids long. Trimming at V came to 10 bases and at J to 2 bases, leaving 11 bases not matched to a gene. CDR3 amino acids: CATRQGSSPYNEQFF. CDR3 nucleotide sequence: TGTGCCACTAGACAGGGCTCGAGCCCCTACAATGAGCAGTTCTTC.

This clonotype appeared a few times. A much larger clone sits a single nucleotide away, making a read error possible. The V and J genes are TRBV5-1 and TRBJ2-4; weak D call: TRBD1 (5 bases). The end of the DNA aligns better with TRBJ2-7, so the J call may be wrong. Germline V gene sequence: CDR1 SGHRS, CDR2 YFSETQ. There are 14 residues in the CDR3. The CDR3 loop reads CASSWSGISDEQYF. The CDR3 region has the DNA TGCGCCAGCAGCTGGTCAGGGATAAGTGACGAGCAGTACTTC.